This TCR beta chain stems from a study of CD8+ T cells in alopecia areata. The sequencing template was cDNA reverse transcribed from extracted RNA. Clones were sequenced by immunoSEQ multiplex PCR, and TCRdb holds only the in-frame ones, with some missing. The sample has 110,000 or so clones, less than 60% seen once. The treatment is: oral pan-JAK inhibitor, 5-10 mg twice daily. V gave up 1 base and J gave up 0 bases, with 1 base separating them. Germline V gene data show CDR1 as GTSNPN and CDR2 as SVGIG (reference sequence). CDR3 length: 11 residues. The chain joins TRBV30 to TRBJ2-7, with D hard to call. The sequences come from CD4+ T cells sorted from blood, collected at week 24, from a patient treated with tofacitinib. The clonotype comes from a human donor with alopecia areata. The CDR3 here is CAWSASYEQYF. In DNA form, the CDR3 reads TGTGCCTGGAGTGCCTCCTACGAGCAGTACTTC.